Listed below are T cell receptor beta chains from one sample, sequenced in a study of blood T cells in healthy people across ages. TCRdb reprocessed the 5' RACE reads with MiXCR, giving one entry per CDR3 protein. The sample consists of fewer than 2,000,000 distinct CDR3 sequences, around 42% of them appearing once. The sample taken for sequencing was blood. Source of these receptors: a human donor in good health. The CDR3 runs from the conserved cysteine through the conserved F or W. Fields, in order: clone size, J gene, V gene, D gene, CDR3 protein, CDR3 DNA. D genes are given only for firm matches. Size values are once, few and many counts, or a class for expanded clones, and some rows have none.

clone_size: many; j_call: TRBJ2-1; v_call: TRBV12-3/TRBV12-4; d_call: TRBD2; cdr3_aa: CASRIAGGHNEQFF; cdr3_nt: TGTGCCAGCAGGATAGCGGGGGGACACAATGAGCAGTTCTTC
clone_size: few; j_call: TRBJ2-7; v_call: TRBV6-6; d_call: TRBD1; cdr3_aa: CASRPGGTGAYEQYF; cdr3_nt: TGTGCCAGCAGACCGGGCGGGACAGGGGCCTACGAGCAGTACTTC
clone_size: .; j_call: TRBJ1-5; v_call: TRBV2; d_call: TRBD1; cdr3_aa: CASSAGGRDQPQHF; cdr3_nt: TGTGCCAGCAGTGCAGGGGGCCGGGATCAGCCCCAGCATTTT
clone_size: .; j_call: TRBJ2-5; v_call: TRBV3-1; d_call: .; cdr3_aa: CASSQQRRQETQYF; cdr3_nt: TGTGCCAGCAGCCAACAGAGACGCCAAGAGACCCAGTACTTC
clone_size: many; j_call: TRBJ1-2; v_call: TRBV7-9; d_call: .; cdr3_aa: CASSAGGGYTF; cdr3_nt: TGTGCCAGCAGCGCGGGAGGGGGCTACACCTTC
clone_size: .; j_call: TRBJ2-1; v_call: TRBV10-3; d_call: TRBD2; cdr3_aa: CAISEESGGYDEQFF; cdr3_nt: TGTGCCATCAGTGAAGAAAGCGGGGGGTACGATGAGCAGTTCTTC
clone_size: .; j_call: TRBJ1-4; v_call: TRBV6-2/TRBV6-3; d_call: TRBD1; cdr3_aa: CATRKTGTAEKLFF; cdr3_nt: TGTGCCACCCGGAAGACAGGGACAGCTGAAAAACTGTTTTTT
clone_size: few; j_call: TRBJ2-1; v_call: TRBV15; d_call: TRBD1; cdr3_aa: CATSVDRDSYNEQFF; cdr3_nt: TGTGCCACCAGCGTCGACAGGGACTCCTACAATGAGCAGTTCTTC
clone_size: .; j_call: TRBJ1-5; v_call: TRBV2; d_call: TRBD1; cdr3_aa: CASNPTGGQPQHF; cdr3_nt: TGTGCCAGCAATCCGACAGGGGGACAGCCCCAGCATTTT
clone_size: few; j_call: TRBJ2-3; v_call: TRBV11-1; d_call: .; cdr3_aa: CASSQEGGSADTQYF; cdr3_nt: TGTGCCAGCAGCCAAGAGGGCGGGTCGGCAGATACGCAGTATTTT
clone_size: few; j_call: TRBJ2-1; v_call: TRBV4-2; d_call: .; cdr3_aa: CASSQEVRLAASSSYNEQFF; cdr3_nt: TGTGCCAGCAGCCAAGAAGTGAGGCTGGCGGCTTCGAGCTCCTACAATGAGCAGTTCTTC
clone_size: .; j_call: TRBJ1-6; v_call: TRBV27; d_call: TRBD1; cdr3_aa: CASSLWTGLDSPLHF; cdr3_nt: TGTGCCAGCAGTCTCTGGACAGGGTTAGATTCACCCCTCCACTTT
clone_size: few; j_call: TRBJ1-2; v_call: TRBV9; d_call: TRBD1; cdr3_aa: CASSQWTGGVEGYTF; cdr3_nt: TGTGCCAGCAGCCAGTGGACAGGGGGCGTGGAAGGCTACACCTTC
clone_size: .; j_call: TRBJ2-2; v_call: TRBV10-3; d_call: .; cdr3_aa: CAIGTRGTGELFF; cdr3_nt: TGTGCCATCGGGACAAGGGGCACCGGGGAGCTGTTTTTT
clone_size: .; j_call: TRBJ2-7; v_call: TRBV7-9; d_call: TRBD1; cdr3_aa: CASSLRQGMQPEQYF; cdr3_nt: TGTGCCAGCAGCTTACGACAGGGGATGCAGCCCGAGCAGTACTTC
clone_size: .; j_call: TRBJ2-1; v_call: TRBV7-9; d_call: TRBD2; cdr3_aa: CASKEPAGVMEQFF; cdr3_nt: TGTGCCAGCAAGGAGCCAGCGGGGGTAATGGAGCAGTTCTTC
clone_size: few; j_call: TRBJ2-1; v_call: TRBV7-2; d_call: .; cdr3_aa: CASSFSRSSYNEQFF; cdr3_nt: TGTGCCAGCAGCTTTTCCCGTAGCTCCTACAATGAGCAGTTCTTC